These 32 T cell receptor beta chains originate from one sample sequenced in a study of cytomegalovirus exposure and HLA in healthy donors. Repertoires were generated with immunoSEQ multiplex PCR, while TCRdb's copy carries only in-frame clones and drops some. The table has hundreds of thousands of clones, just under 90% seen once. Sample: PBMCs. The receptors originated from a young man in good health and CMV-seronegative.

This clone was counted once. V is TRBV15 and J is TRBJ1-2, with D maybe TRBD1 (6 bases). CDR1 LNHNV and CDR2 YYDKDF come from the germline V gene (reference sequence). The CDR3 length is 13 residues. V lost 5 bases and J lost 5, with 12 bases in between. The chain's CDR3 is CATSSGVDYGYTF. For the CDR3, the DNA is TGTGCCACCAGCTCAGGGGTAGATTATGGCTACACCTTC. The whole variable domain, remainder taken from reference TRBV15 and TRBJ1-2, is DAMVIQNPRYQVTQFGKPVTLSCSQTLNHNVMYWYQQKSSQAPKLLFHYYDKDFNNEADTPDNFQSRRPNTSFCFLDIRSPGLGDTAMYLCATSSGVDYGYTFGSGTRLTVV.

The chain is built from TRBV25-1 and TRBJ2-1; D uncertain. The germline CDR1 and CDR2 sequences are MGHDK and SYGVNS. This CDR3 contains 11 residues. Trimming cost V 7 bases and J 5 bases, with 6 bases left between them. The CDR3 region has the DNA TGTGCCAGCAACTTTAACAATGAGCAGTTCTTC. Translation: CASNFNNEQFF.

As DNA, the CDR3 is TGTGCCAGCAGACGCGGACAGGGGGCCAACGAGCAGTACTTC. Protein product: CASRRGQGANEQYF. This sequence joins TRBV6-5 and TRBJ2-7; 11 bases fit TRBD1. The CDR3 extends over 14 amino acids. The germline V gene has CDR1 MNHEY and CDR2 SVGAGI. J lost 5 bases, V lost 6 bases, and 6 bases had no gene match.

V usage is TRBV27 and J usage is TRBJ2-2, with D possibly being TRBD2 (7 bases). Trimming left V 5 bases short and J 6 bases short, with 22 bases between. CDR1 is MNHEY, CDR2 SMNVEV, per germline (reference sequence). This CDR3 spans 17 amino acids. The CDR3 region is CASSLLWGGVLAGELFF. The CDR3 bases are TGTGCCAGCAGTCTATTATGGGGGGGCGTGTTGGCCGGGGAGCTGTTTTTT.

The chain employs TRBV6-5 and TRBJ2-1; TRBD2 agrees at 9 bases. The J segment lost 6 bases and the V segment lost 10 bases, leaving 4 bases of the junction unmatched. The length of the CDR3 is 12 residues. The germline CDR1 and CDR2 sequences are MNHEY and SVGAGI. The CDR3 region is CATLAGANEQFF. DNA for the CDR3: TGTGCCACCTTAGCGGGAGCCAATGAGCAGTTCTTC.

This clone was counted between two and nine times. The same CDR3 arises from other DNA sequences in this sample as well. This chain links TRBV28 with TRBJ2-1, with a weak D call TRBD1 (5 bases). The V and J ends lost 4 bases and 6 bases respectively, with 7 bases between them. CDR1 is MDHEN and CDR2 is SYDVKM in the germline V gene. The CDR3 has 12 residues. CDR3 in amino acids: CASSSQGNEQFF. CDR3 sequence (DNA): TGTGCCAGCAGTTCGCAGGGCAATGAGCAGTTCTTC. Full variable domain (outside the CDR3, taken from reference TRBV28 and TRBJ2-1): DVKVTQSSRYLVKRTGEKVFLECVQDMDHENMFWYRQDPGLGLRLIYFSYDVKMKEKGDIPEGYSVSREKKERFSLILESASTNQTSMYLCASSSQGNEQFFGPGTRLTVL.

The chain carries TRBV2 and TRBJ2-1; 10 positions agree with TRBD1. The CDR3 runs 13 residues. V was pared by 4 bases and J by 9 bases, with 3 bases of the junction left unmatched. Germline lookup yields CDR1 SNHLY and CDR2 FYNNEI. The CDR3 coding sequence is TGTGCCAGCAGTGGACAGGGGGCGAGTGAGCAGTTCTTC. This codes for CASSGQGASEQFF.

The chain is built from TRBV18 and TRBJ2-1; 7 nucleotides agree with TRBD2. The CDR3 runs to 16 residues. Trimming at V came to 4 bases and at J to 5 bases, leaving 11 bases not matched to a gene. Germline CDR1 and CDR2: KGHSH and LQKENI. The CDR3 bases are TGTGCCAGCTCACAGCTTGGCGGGGGATACGACAATGAGCAGTTCTTC. Translating it yields CASSQLGGGYDNEQFF. Complete variable domain (other parts from reference TRBV18 and TRBJ2-1): NAGVMQNPRHLVRRRGQEARLRCSPMKGHSHVYWYRQLPEEGLKFMVYLQKENIIDESGMPKERFSAEFPKEGPSILRIQQVVRGDSAAYFCASSQLGGGYDNEQFFGPGTRLTVL.

The chain couples TRBV6-5 to TRBJ2-1; 7 bases agree with TRBD1. Germline V gives CDR1 MNHEY, CDR2 SVGAGI. Unmatched junction bases numbered 5, after V lost 7 bases and J lost 5 bases. The CDR3 is 13 residues long. CDR3 in DNA: TGTGCCAGCACCCAGGGGGTTAACAATGAGCAGTTCTTC. This translates into CASTQGVNNEQFF.

Turning to this clone: One end of the junction varies from germline; a read error may be responsible. The chain links TRBV7-3 to TRBJ2-7; no reliable D call. From germline, CDR1 is SGHTA and CDR2 FQGTGA. The CDR3 consists of 12 residues. The CDR3 loop reads CASSFRSSEQYF. The DNA for the CDR3 is TGTGCCAGCAGCTTTCGTTCCTCCGAGCAGTACTTC.

The rearrangement links TRBV9 to TRBJ2-3, with 13 bases identical to TRBD2. Germline values: CDR1 SGDLS, CDR2 YYNGEE. The J segment lost 3 bases and the V segment lost 4 bases, leaving 5 bases of the junction unmatched. The CDR3 has 16 amino acids. The CDR3 region has the DNA TGTGCCAGCAGCCCAAGGACTAGCGGGAGAACAGATACGCAGTATTTT. This codes for CASSPRTSGRTDTQYF.

J is TRBJ2-3 and V is TRBV27; 9 nucleotides match TRBD2. The V segment lost 5 bases and the J segment 8 bases; nucleotides outside the gene matches: 14. The germline gives CDR1 MNHEY, CDR2 SMNVEV (reference sequence). The CDR3 has 16 amino acids. CDR3 sequence reads: CASSPSFSGGRSTQYF. The CDR3, as DNA: TGTGCCAGCAGTCCCTCGTTCAGCGGGGGGCGGAGTACGCAGTATTTT.

V gene TRBV29-1 combines with J gene TRBJ2-1, with D possibly TRBD1 on 6 matching bases. CDR3 length equals 12 residues. Germline CDR1 SQVTM, CDR2 ANQGSEA. With 5 bases removed from V and 7 bases from J, the gap between germline ends came to 12 bases. CDR3 sequence: CSVYLQGNEQFF. In DNA, the CDR3 is TGCAGCGTTTACCTACAGGGAAATGAGCAGTTCTTC.

The chain uses TRBV9 and TRBJ2-4, with 7 positions matching TRBD1. The CDR3 has 17 residues. V was pared by 0 bases and J by 0 bases, with 6 bases of the junction left unmatched. Germline V gene data show CDR1 as SGDLS and CDR2 as YYNGEE. CDR3 bases: TGTGCCAGCAGCGTAGGACAGGGACCCGTAGCCAAAAACATTCAGTACTTC. Translated, it gives CASSVGQGPVAKNIQYF.

The chain carries TRBV5-1 and TRBJ2-5, with 9 bases lining up with TRBD1. J gave up 4 bases and V 4 bases, and 5 bases lay outside the gene matches. CDR1 SGHRS and CDR2 YFSETQ come from the germline V gene. This CDR3 spans 14 amino acids. In nucleotides, the CDR3 is TGCGCCAGCAGCATACGACAGGGGGGAGAGACCCAGTACTTC. Protein: CASSIRQGGETQYF.

The sample holds one count of this clone. The rearrangement uses TRBV15 and TRBJ2-3, with D uncertain. Germline V gene data show CDR1 as LNHNV and CDR2 as YYDKDF (reference sequence). Trimming removed 4 bases at V and 2 bases at J, with 4 bases between. The CDR3 has 12 residues. The CDR3 DNA reads TGTGCCACCAGCACTTACACAGATACGCAGTATTTT. Translated, it gives CATSTYTDTQYF.

The J gene is TRBJ2-7, the V gene TRBV5-4; TRBD1 agrees at 9 bases. CDR1 and CDR2 (germline): SGHNT, YYREEE (reference sequence). With V trimmed by 4 bases and J by 0 bases, 8 bases remained unmatched. This CDR3 is 16 amino acids long. The CDR3 reads CASSTDRGEDSYEQYF. CDR3 sequence (DNA): TGTGCCAGCAGCACAGACAGGGGGGAAGACTCCTACGAGCAGTACTTC. Full variable domain (outside the CDR3, taken from reference TRBV5-4 and TRBJ2-7): ETGVTQSPTHLIKTRGQQVTLRCSSQSGHNTVSWYQQALGQGPQFIFQYYREEENGRGNFPPRFSGLQFPNYSSELNVNALELDDSALYLCASSTDRGEDSYEQYFGPGTRLTVT.

This clone was counted only a few times. The chain employs TRBV6-1 and TRBJ1-6; no firm D call. Per the germline V gene, CDR1 is MNHNS and CDR2 is SASEGT. V gave up 1 base and J gave up 10 bases, with 11 bases separating them. The CDR3 is 14 amino acids. The CDR3, as DNA: TGTGCCAGCAGTGAAGAAGGGAGAGGCTCACCCCTCCACTTT. It encodes CASSEEGRGSPLHF.

The chain is built from TRBV19 and TRBJ1-2; 8 bases match TRBD1. The junction had 10 bases not matched to a gene; V was cut back by 3 bases and J by 10 bases. The CDR3 sequence is 14 residues long. CDR1 is LNHDA, CDR2 SQIVND, per germline (reference sequence). The DNA of the CDR3 is TGTGCCAGTAGTATTGTTCAGGGGGCGCGAGACTACACCTTC. It codes for CASSIVQGARDYTF.

The chain carries TRBV5-8 and TRBJ2-3, with 7 nucleotides matching TRBD2. The CDR3 has 15 residues. The J segment lost 6 bases and the V segment lost 7 bases, leaving 14 bases of the junction unmatched. Germline CDR1 is SGHTS and CDR2 is YDEGEE. CDR3: CASVKGGWSPDTQYF. CDR3 in DNA: TGTGCCAGCGTCAAGGGAGGGTGGTCGCCGGATACGCAGTATTTT.

In this sample, this clone turned up a few times. J is TRBJ1-2 and V is TRBV6-1; TRBD1 aligns across 7 bases. The CDR3 has 14 residues. With V trimmed by 6 bases and J by 4 bases, 8 bases remained unmatched. In germline, CDR1 is MNHNS, CDR2 SASEGT. This chain's CDR3 is CASRARGSGYGYTF. The CDR3 DNA reads as TGTGCCAGCAGGGCCAGGGGGTCCGGCTATGGCTACACCTTC.

The rearrangement links TRBV28 to TRBJ2-3; D is ambiguous. Germline-derived CDR1 and CDR2 are MDHEN and SYDVKM. This CDR3 is 13 amino acids long. Trimming removed 5 bases from V and 3 bases from J, with 9 bases in between. The CDR3 is CASSPPDTDTQYF. CDR3 sequence (DNA): TGTGCCAGCAGTCCCCCAGATACAGATACGCAGTATTTT.

This rearrangement joins TRBV30 to TRBJ2-7; D perhaps matches TRBD2 (6 bases). Germline V gives CDR1 GTSNPN, CDR2 SVGIG (reference sequence). V was trimmed by 5 bases and J by 3 bases, leaving 11 bases between them. CDR3 length equals 12 residues. The CDR3 region is CAWARDFYEQYF. The CDR3 nucleotides are TGTGCCTGGGCTCGGGACTTCTACGAGCAGTACTTC.

This sequence joins TRBV27 and TRBJ2-2, with 12 bases aligning to TRBD1. The V segment lost 9 bases and the J segment 6 bases; nucleotides outside the gene matches: 8. Germline CDR1 and CDR2: MNHEY and SMNVEV (reference sequence). This CDR3 spans 15 amino acids. The CDR3 sequence is CASHAGTGGAGELFF. CDR3 nucleotide sequence: TGTGCCAGTCACGCCGGGACAGGGGGCGCCGGGGAGCTGTTTTTT.

In its sample, this clone was seen a few times. This sequence joins TRBV30 and TRBJ1-2, with D unclear. In germline, CDR1 is GTSNPN, CDR2 SVGIG (reference sequence). Trimming left V 4 bases short and J 8 bases short, with 11 bases between. The CDR3 is made up of 11 amino acids. The DNA of the CDR3 is TGTGCCTGGACGGGGAGGGAAGGCTACACCTTC. This translates into CAWTGREGYTF.

V usage is TRBV30 and J usage is TRBJ2-4; the match to TRBD1 covers 7 bases. The J segment lost 6 bases and the V segment lost 0 bases, leaving 2 bases of the junction unmatched. Per germline, CDR1 GTSNPN and CDR2 SVGIG (reference sequence). The CDR3 runs 13 residues. CDR3 sequence reads: CAWSVGTVNIQYF. CDR3 DNA sequence: TGTGCCTGGAGTGTAGGGACAGTAAACATTCAGTACTTC.

The chain uses TRBV4-1 and TRBJ2-2; 7 bases fit TRBD1. Germline CDR1 and CDR2: MGHRA and YSYEKL. Germline trimming cut 3 bases from V and 6 bases from J; bases unmatched to any gene: 4. The CDR3 covers 14 residues. The CDR3 protein is CASSQTGMAGELFF. DNA of the CDR3: TGCGCCAGCAGCCAGACAGGGATGGCCGGGGAGCTGTTTTTT.

The chain links TRBV10-3 to TRBJ2-3; 7 nucleotides line up with TRBD1. The junction had 11 bases not matched to a gene; V was cut back by 5 bases and J by 0 bases. This CDR3 region has 17 residues. CDR1 and CDR2 from the germline V gene are ENHRY and SYGVKD. This chain's CDR3 is CAISPIGTAISTDTQYF. As DNA, the CDR3 is TGTGCCATCAGTCCAATCGGGACAGCTATTAGCACAGATACGCAGTATTTT.

V and J are TRBV2 and TRBJ2-3, with 9 bases fitting TRBD2. CDR1 SNHLY and CDR2 FYNNEI come from the germline V gene. The ends lost 7 bases at V and 0 bases at J; junction bases unmatched: 5. This CDR3 spans 15 amino acids. The CDR3 spells CASKASGASTDTQYF. CDR3 bases: TGTGCCAGCAAGGCTAGCGGGGCAAGCACAGATACGCAGTATTTT.

The chain couples TRBV5-4 to TRBJ2-7; 10 nucleotides agree with TRBD2. CDR3 length equals 16 residues. With V trimmed by 4 bases and J by 2 bases, 9 bases remained unmatched. CDR1 is SGHNT and CDR2 is YYREEE in the germline V gene (reference sequence). DNA of the CDR3: TGTGCCAGCAGCGCGGGGGGGAGCGGGAGGGCCTACGAGCAGTACTTC. Amino acids: CASSAGGSGRAYEQYF.

The chain uses TRBV29-1 and TRBJ2-2; D not certain. V was cut by 4 bases and J by 4 bases, with 7 bases left in between. Germline V gene data show CDR1 as SQVTM and CDR2 as ANQGSEA. There are 12 residues in the CDR3. The CDR3 bases are TGCAGCGTTGTTCCCAGCACCGGGGAGCTGTTTTTT. Translating gives CSVVPSTGELFF.

The V and J genes are TRBV7-2 and TRBJ2-2; TRBD1 is a possible D gene (5 bases). The germline V and J ends were trimmed by 5 bases and 0 bases, with 13 bases remaining between them. CDR1 and CDR2 (germline): SGHTA, FQGNSA. This CDR3 contains 16 residues. Written as DNA, the CDR3 is TGTGCCAGCAGCGGCGGACATTCTACGAACACCGGGGAGCTGTTTTTT. Translation gives CASSGGHSTNTGELFF.